One sample yielded the 9 T cell receptor beta chains listed below, sequenced in a study of control samples from healthy donors and cancer patients. The assay was immunoSEQ multiplex PCR, and TCRdb's table has in-frame clones only and misses some. The sample has 170,000 or so clones, around 94% seen once; the top ten hold around 1.3%. The sequenced material came from blood. The receptors shown here come from a woman aged 18-29 years in good health.

The chain has TRBV5-8 and TRBJ1-2; D is undetermined. Germline-derived CDR1 and CDR2 are SGHTS and YDEGEE. This CDR3 region has 15 residues. Trimming removed 1 base from V and 4 bases from J, with 14 bases in between. This CDR3 reads CASSLWRQFLYGYTF. The CDR3 bases are TGTGCCAGCAGCTTGTGGAGGCAGTTCCTCTATGGCTACACCTTC. Drawing the rest from reference TRBV5-8 and TRBJ1-2, the complete variable domain is EAGVTQSPTHLIKTRGQQATLRCSPISGHTSVYWYQQALGLGLQFLLWYDEGEERNRGNFPPRFSGRQFPNYSSELNVNALELEDSALYLCASSLWRQFLYGYTFGSGTRLTVV.

The chain couples TRBV3-1 (or the pseudogene TRBV3-2) to TRBJ1-2, with TRBD1 matching 8 bases. The trim removed 6 bases at V and 6 bases at J, leaving 6 bases unmatched. CDR1 is LGHDT, CDR2 YNNKEL, per germline (reference sequence). The CDR3 runs to 13 residues. The CDR3 sequence: CASRALTGDGYTF. In DNA, the CDR3 is TGTGCCAGCAGAGCCTTGACAGGGGATGGCTACACCTTC.

The rearrangement uses TRBV4-1 and TRBJ2-5; D is unresolved. The CDR3 has 13 amino acids. Germline V CDR1 and CDR2: MGHRA, YSYEKL. The ends were cut back, 6 bases at V and 1 base at J, with 9 bases in the middle. CDR3 protein: CASSKVIQETQYF. The CDR3 DNA reads as TGCGCCAGCAGTAAGGTGATCCAAGAGACCCAGTACTTC.

This clone was counted once. No conserved phenylalanine or tryptophan ends this CDR3, so it is likely a read error. The limits of the CDR3 on the DNA are not certain, so only TCRdb's listed CDR3 is given. This chain joins TRBV6-5 and TRBJ2-7; the table assigns TRBD1, which was not confirmed against the DNA. CDR1 is MNHEY and CDR2 is SVGAGI in the germline V gene. The CDR3 spans 11 amino acids, including both terminal residues. The CDR3 protein is CASTGPGTGVL.

The rearrangement links TRBV5-6 to TRBJ2-7; D remains unclear. V was cut by 0 bases and J by 7 bases, with 5 bases left in between. The CDR3 contains 11 residues. Germline V gives CDR1 SGHDT, CDR2 YYEEEE. CDR3 bases: TGTGCCAGCAGCTTGGCCGTGGAGCAGTACTTC. Its protein product is CASSLAVEQYF.

The chain couples TRBV15 to TRBJ2-3, with 9 bases matching TRBD1. Trimming removed 4 bases from V and 4 bases from J; junction bases left unmatched: 3. This CDR3 comprises 14 residues. Germline CDR1 reads LNHNV; CDR2 reads YYDKDF (reference sequence). The CDR3 DNA reads TGTGCCACCAGCAACCGACAGGGGGCAGATACGCAGTATTTT. This codes for CATSNRQGADTQYF.

This clone was picked up one time. The CDR3 spells CASTRGIDSPLHF. CDR3 sequence (DNA): TGTGCCAGCACGAGGGGGATTGATTCACCCCTCCACTTT. The chain carries TRBV12-3 or TRBV12-4 and TRBJ1-6; the D gene is possibly TRBD1 (6 bases). Trimming removed 7 bases at V and 8 bases at J, with 12 bases between. The CDR3 spans 13 residues.

This clone showed up just once. The genes are TRBV4-1 and TRBJ1-1, with D hard to call. Between the trimmed V and J ends, which lost 2 bases and 7 bases, there was a span of 17 bases. Looked up from germline, CDR1 is MGHRA and CDR2 is YSYEKL. The CDR3 totals 15 residues. CDR3 nucleotide sequence: TGCGCCAGCAGCCAACCTTTGCAGACGGTCTATGAAGCTTTCTTT. This sequence encodes CASSQPLQTVYEAFF.

This clone was seen a few times. The chain has TRBV27 and TRBJ2-1, with D tentatively TRBD1 or TRBD2 (6 bases each). The ends were cut back, 8 bases at V and 0 bases at J, with 14 bases in the middle. This CDR3 has 15 amino acids. CDR1 and CDR2 (germline): MNHEY, SMNVEV (reference sequence). The CDR3 sequence: CASRLGGSSYNEQFF. CDR3 DNA sequence: TGTGCCAGCCGGCTAGGGGGGAGCTCCTACAATGAGCAGTTCTTC.